This TCR beta chain stems from a study of graft-versus-host responses after intestinal transplantation. The wider study: Isolated intestinal, liver-intestinal, or multivisceral transplants had been given to the recipients. General study points: High graft-versus-host to host-versus-graft clonal ratios were seen in allografts of patients with graft-donor T cell macrochimerism. Among recipient marrow samples, GvH clones were found; some appeared first in ileum or blood.

J lost 2 bases, V lost 3 bases, and 5 bases had no gene match. The CDR3 has 15 residues. CDR1 and CDR2 from the germline V gene are MNHEY and SMNVEV (reference sequence). TCRdb's table, derived via immunoSEQ multiplex PCR, lists solely in-frame clones and lacks some. Among fewer than 20,000 clones listed, roughly 94% were seen once. About this clone itself: Its antigen is as yet unknown. Distinct nucleotide sequences in the sample also encode this CDR3.

V gene TRBV27 combines with J gene TRBJ2-7; 9 nucleotides match TRBD1. The source of this sequence is a human patient who received an intestinal transplant, so some T cells may come from the graft donor. The sample in question was PBMCs, obtained 23 days after intestinal transplant. The DNA of the CDR3 is TGTGCCAGCAGTTTTGGTCGACAGGGGGCCTACGAGCAGTACTTC. This sequence encodes CASSFGRQGAYEQYF.